This paragraph reports one T cell receptor (beta chain). Its antigen is unknown. TCRdb's table, derived via immunoSEQ multiplex PCR, lists solely in-frame clones and lacks some. The table includes some 400,000 clones, about 88% detected once. This specimen belongs to a study of Ad26.COV2.S vaccination and SARS-CoV-2 variants. Whole-study findings and limits: Vaccinees showed greater spike-specific TCR breadth than placebo recipients. Reportedly, after vaccination the spike-specific CD8+ and CD4+ T cell responses displayed substantial breadth.

Specified treatment: 15 to 20 received Ad26.COV2.S at low or high dose, single or two shots; about 5 received placebo; per-sample allocation not given. Day 63 after the first vaccine or placebo injection was the time point for sampling. Immunization relied on an Ad26 vector, which expressed Wuhan-strain SARS-CoV-2 spike. The germline V and J ends were trimmed by 1 base and 4 bases, with 13 bases remaining between them. CDR3 length: 16 amino acids. Germline CDR1 is SGHTA and CDR2 is FQGNSA. The receptor's source is a person aged 18-65 years who received the Ad26.COV2.S COVID-19 vaccine or a placebo. This sample comprised peripheral blood, obtained in a trial of Ad26.COV2.S vaccine versus placebo. The chain employs TRBV7-2 and TRBJ2-2; D is possibly TRBD2 (6 bases). CDR3 loop: CASSLGGLAFTGELFF. As DNA, the CDR3 is TGTGCCAGCAGCTTAGGCGGGCTAGCGTTCACCGGGGAGCTGTTTTTT.